This T cell receptor (beta chain) is drawn from a study of shared clonotypes between healthy human individuals. Study-level background: The donor pool was made up of a couple of women and three men aged 18 to 49. Overall study findings and caveats: Sampling involved blood alone; tissue repertoires likely differ.

Only a few counts were recorded for this clone. Its matching antigen is unknown. Data came from immunoSEQ multiplex PCR; TCRdb stores just in-frame clones and leaves some out. The sample yields 600,000 to 800,000 clones, 55% to 75% seen once. The germline V gene has CDR1 KGHSH and CDR2 LQKENI. The V end was cut by 3 bases, the J end by 3 bases, with 8 bases between. This CDR3 spans 13 amino acids. The rearrangement links TRBV18 to TRBJ2-5; D gene ambiguous. The receptor was derived from a woman under 40 in good health. The sequencing sample was made of memory CD4+ T cells sorted from blood. The subset is: CD45RA-negative fraction. CDR3 residues: CASSPGHKETQYF. The CDR3 region has the DNA TGTGCCAGCTCACCGGGCCATAAAGAGACCCAGTACTTC.